The entry that follows covers one T cell receptor (beta chain) sequence. This clone's antigen is unknown. No base qualities exist here, and no much larger clone lies one base off it. The junction shows trimming of 5 bases on V and 12 bases on J, plus 4 bases between the germline ends. CDR1 is given as LNHNV and CDR2 as YYDKDF, both from the germline V gene (reference sequence). The cysteine opens and the phenylalanine closes a CDR3 of 8 amino acids. The read is trimmed to its CDR3 DNA, 24 bases read in frame from base 1. Stable Graves' hyperthyroidism was defined as no progression to ophthalmopathy during 18 months of follow-up. Hyperthyroidism patients were newly diagnosed, had a disease duration of under 2 months, and were aged 18 to 65 years. The study excluded patients with uncontrolled infections, other autoimmune diseases, pregnancy or lactation. Clinical symptoms, serum thyroxine and TRAb, thyroid ultrasound, and orbital computed tomography formed the basis for the diagnoses. Total RNA was extracted with Trizol reagent, and quality was checked on an Agilent 2100 Bioanalyzer.

These data are taken from a study of T cells in Graves' hyperthyroidism and ophthalmopathy (dated by TCRdb to about 2019). About the study as a whole: To identify distinguishing TCR V-J signatures, a discovery cohort of roughly 100 patients was used, comprising some 45 with Graves' ophthalmopathy and 55 to 65 with stable Graves' hyperthyroidism. In roughly six Graves' hyperthyroidism patients, the study also compared T-cell repertoires from thyroid tissue with T-cell repertoires from blood. Prospective prediction of ophthalmopathy was tested in an independent validation cohort of 18 to 20 hyperthyroidism patients and 15 to 17 patients who later progressed to ophthalmopathy. TCR Vbeta CDR3 sequencing of fewer than 150 peripheral blood samples (about 45 ophthalmopathy, over 70 hyperthyroidism and roughly 17 progressor patients) is reported in the paper. The 100 discovery patients were randomly split 7:3 into training and test sets. After sampling, hyperthyroidism patients received methimazole starting at 30 mg daily, and ophthalmopathy patients received high-dose intravenous methylprednisolone.

The TCR beta CDR3 regions were amplified from RNA transcripts. A first-round RT-PCR of the TCR CDR3 used the HTBI primer set with the Qiagen OneStep RT-PCR kit. A second multiplex PCR round built the libraries, followed by size selection and purification. Sequencing of the libraries was done on an Illumina HiSeq2000 using paired-end 100 bp reads. The paper's processing steps were these. Raw data were processed with SOAPnuke, discarding reads with adapters, uncalled bases, mean Phred below 15, or no exact constant-primer or identifier match. High-quality paired reads were merged using COPE v1.2.5, and each unique nucleotide sequence was defined as a clonotype. MiTCR v1.1 was used to align clonotypes to the IMGT TRBV, TRBD and TRBJ reference segments. The analysis was restricted to V-J combinations with a frequency above 0.0001, which together covered approximately 99% of the repertoires. The TCS score was defined as the ratio of F50 (clonal expansion) to E x V (chaos), calculated using BLOSUM62-based TCRdist between CDR3 peptides within each V-J. Welch's t-statistics and random forest reduced several hundred V-J features to 13, which were used in a naive Bayes classifier (R e1071). Thyroid-blood repertoire similarity was quantified with the Morisita-Horn index. TCRdb trimmed public reads at Q25 via fastp, called clones via MiXCR and kept in-frame beta chains. When rows share a CDR3 protein, they turn into one entry using the most common DNA and genes. None of the V and J calls come from the authors' own analysis; TCRdb made them. For this sample there are a few hundred thousand distinct CDR3 sequences; about half appear just once. Roughly 8.2% of the sample lies in the top ten.

What the work shows at the level of the full study, not this receptor alone: Ophthalmopathy was separated from stable hyperthyroidism by a 13 V-J signature model, with over 85% sensitivity and 81% to 83% specificity obtained in cross-validation and 80%/75% obtained in testing. Sample size was not statistically predetermined, and blinding of investigators to group allocation was not performed. Most expanded thyroid clonotypes (frequency above 0.001) were also found in blood, which suggests that blood repertoires may mirror thyroid immune responses. In validation, the model predicted progression to ophthalmopathy a median of approximately 6.6 months before onset, with around 70% sensitivity and about 72% specificity.

This chain is built from TRBV15 and TRBJ1-1; the D gene cannot be resolved reliably. The sequence derives from a woman aged 18-29 years with Graves' hyperthyroidism. The sample comprised peripheral blood or thyroid tissue (not recorded which). CDR3 reads: CATSLSFF. The bases are TGTGCCACCAGCCTGTCTTTCTTT.